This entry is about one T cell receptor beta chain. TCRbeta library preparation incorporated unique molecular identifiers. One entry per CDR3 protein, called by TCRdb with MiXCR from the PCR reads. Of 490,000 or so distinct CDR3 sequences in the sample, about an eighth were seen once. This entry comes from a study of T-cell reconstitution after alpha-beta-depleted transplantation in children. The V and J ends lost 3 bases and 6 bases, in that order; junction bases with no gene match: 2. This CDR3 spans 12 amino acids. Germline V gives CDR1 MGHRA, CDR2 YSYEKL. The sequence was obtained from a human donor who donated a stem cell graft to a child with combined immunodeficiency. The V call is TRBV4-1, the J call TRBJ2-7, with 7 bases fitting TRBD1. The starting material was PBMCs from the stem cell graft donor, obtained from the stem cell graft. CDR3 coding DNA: TGCGCCAGCAGCCACCCAGGGGGCGAGCAGTACTTC. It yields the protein CASSHPGGEQYF.